This T cell receptor (beta chain) was recovered during a study of blood T cells in healthy people across ages. PCR was performed a second time for about 6 to 11 cycles using a sample-barcoded 5' primer and a J-beta primer mix. A template-switch adaptor containing 12 random nucleotides labeled each cDNA molecule. Using its own MiXCR run on the 5' RACE reads, TCRdb lists one record per CDR3 protein. The data show roughly 1,300,000 distinct CDR3 sequences, approximately 59% seen once. Germline lookup yields CDR1 SEHNR and CDR2 FQNEAQ (reference sequence). The CDR3 sequence is 12 residues long. Russia was home to the donors, healthy Caucasian individuals aged roughly 6 to 90. Peripheral blood, roughly 11 milliliters per donor, was collected. In each sample, at least 6.5 million PBMCs were isolated. This clonotype has just one count. Given a much more abundant clone one base away, this may be a read error.

The chain has TRBV7-9 and TRBJ2-4, with TRBD1 matching 7 bases. The J call is uncertain, as TRBJ2-7 better fits the DNA end. Material: blood. This TCR was sampled from a man younger than 35 in good health. The chain's CDR3 is CASSVQGNEQYF. The CDR3 bases are TGTGCCAGCAGCGTACAGGGGAACGAGCAGTACTTC.